The rows below give T cell receptor beta chains drawn from one sample of a study of cytotoxic CD8 clonotypes in ibrutinib-treated CLL. Produced via immunoSEQ multiplex PCR; TCRdb's table is partial and in-frame only. The table records roughly 40,000 clones, roughly 65% of them present only once. This specimen consisted of PBMCs, obtained at disease progression, from a patient treated with ibrutinib. The receptors derive from a human donor with chronic lymphocytic leukemia. The CDR3 runs from the conserved cysteine through the conserved F or W. The D gene is left open where the match is weak. Size is stated for part of the rows, as once, few or many counts, or as a class when the clone is expanded.

D: -; V: TRBV27; J: TRBJ1-2; size: -; CDR3: CASRVLGGNYYGYTF; DNA: TGTGCCAGCAGGGTGCTCGGAGGGAATTACTATGGCTACACCTTC
D: -; V: TRBV5-4; J: TRBJ2-7; size: -; CDR3: CASSSEVTGLGEQYF; DNA: TGTGCCAGCAGCTCCGAAGTAACAGGGTTGGGCGAGCAGTACTTC
D: -; V: TRBV10-3; J: TRBJ2-7; size: few; CDR3: CAIRDLGYEQYF; DNA: TGTGCCATCCGGGACTTAGGCTACGAGCAGTACTTC
D: TRBD1; V: TRBV19; J: TRBJ2-5; size: -; CDR3: CASSITRTGGEETQYF; DNA: TGTGCCAGTAGTATAACCCGGACAGGGGGCGAAGAGACCCAGTACTTC
D: -; V: TRBV2; J: TRBJ2-2; size: once; CDR3: CASQQLANTGELFF; DNA: TGTGCCAGCCAACAGTTAGCGAACACCGGGGAGCTGTTTTTT
D: -; V: TRBV7-9; J: TRBJ1-2; size: few; CDR3: CASSLGGAYGYTF; DNA: TGTGCCAGCAGCTTAGGAGGGGCCTATGGCTACACCTTC
D: TRBD2; V: TRBV5-4; J: TRBJ2-7; size: -; CDR3: CASSLLVRSGLAPFYEQYF; DNA: TGTGCCAGCAGCTTGCTGGTGCGGTCGGGACTAGCCCCGTTCTACGAGCAGTACTTC
D: -; V: TRBV28; J: TRBJ2-7; size: -; CDR3: CASASEGPYEQYF; DNA: TGTGCCAGCGCCTCGGAAGGGCCTTACGAGCAGTACTTC
D: -; V: TRBV4-2; J: TRBJ2-7; size: -; CDR3: CASSQTQGGVSYEQYF; DNA: TGTGCCAGCAGCCAAACACAGGGAGGGGTTTCCTACGAGCAGTACTTC
D: TRBD2; V: TRBV29-1; J: TRBJ2-1; size: -; CDR3: CSVEDLLAGGMNEQFF; DNA: TGCAGCGTTGAAGACCTCCTAGCGGGAGGAATGAATGAGCAGTTCTTC
D: -; V: TRBV5-5; J: TRBJ2-5; size: -; CDR3: CASSRITETQYF; DNA: TGTGCCAGCAGCAGAATTACAGAGACCCAGTACTTC
D: -; V: TRBV10-1; J: TRBJ1-6; size: medium-sized; CDR3: CASGIQEVIYNSPLHF; DNA: TGCGCCAGCGGGATACAGGAAGTTATCTATAATTCACCCCTCCACTTT
D: TRBD1; V: TRBV2; J: TRBJ2-3; size: -; CDR3: CASNSEGAADTQYF; DNA: TGTGCCAGCAACTCCGAGGGGGCGGCAGATACGCAGTATTTT
D: TRBD2; V: TRBV5-1; J: TRBJ2-5; size: -; CDR3: CASREREGKKTQYF; DNA: TGCGCCAGCAGAGAGCGGGAGGGAAAGAAGACCCAGTACTTC
D: TRBD2; V: TRBV5-4; J: TRBJ2-1; size: few; CDR3: CASRFGGRTNEQFF; DNA: TGTGCCAGCCGCTTCGGCGGGAGGACGAATGAGCAGTTCTTC
D: TRBD1; V: TRBV5-1; J: TRBJ1-6; size: -; CDR3: CASSLGQGSSPLHF; DNA: TGCGCCAGCAGCTTAGGACAGGGCAGTTCACCCCTCCACTTT
D: TRBD2; V: TRBV5-1; J: TRBJ2-3; size: few; CDR3: CASSLGLAGGSDTQYF; DNA: TGCGCCAGCAGCTTGGGACTAGCGGGAGGTTCAGATACGCAGTATTTT
D: TRBD2; V: TRBV9; J: TRBJ2-3; size: -; CDR3: CASSGGLAGGGDTQYF; DNA: TGTGCCAGCAGTGGAGGGTTAGCGGGAGGAGGAGATACGCAGTATTTT
D: TRBD1; V: TRBV11-2; J: TRBJ1-1; size: -; CDR3: CASSLGFRGRTEAFF; DNA: TGTGCCAGCAGCTTAGGTTTCAGGGGGCGGACTGAAGCTTTCTTT
D: TRBD1; V: TRBV19; J: TRBJ1-6; size: -; CDR3: CASNLQGTIGYNSPLHF; DNA: TGTGCCAGTAACCTACAGGGGACTATCGGCTATAATTCACCCCTCCACTTT
D: TRBD1; V: TRBV10-2; J: TRBJ2-7; size: -; CDR3: CASSPGGYEQYF; DNA: TGCGCCAGCTCTCCAGGGGGTTACGAGCAGTACTTC
D: -; V: TRBV19; J: TRBJ1-3; size: few; CDR3: CASSIMVTNSGNTIYF; DNA: TGTGCCAGTAGTATAATGGTAACAAACTCTGGAAACACCATATATTTT
D: -; V: TRBV21-1; J: TRBJ2-5; size: -; CDR3: CASSTWTGGFRETQYF; DNA: TGTGCCAGCAGCACCTGGACAGGGGGCTTTAGGGAGACCCAGTACTTC
D: -; V: TRBV5-6; J: TRBJ2-7; size: -; CDR3: CASSLVSGYEQYF; DNA: TGTGCCAGCAGCTTAGTGTCAGGCTACGAGCAGTACTTC
D: TRBD1; V: TRBV4-3; J: TRBJ2-2; size: -; CDR3: CASRDTGGLNTGELFF; DNA: TGCGCCAGCAGGGACACAGGGGGCTTAAACACCGGGGAGCTGTTTTTT
D: -; V: TRBV11-3; J: TRBJ1-1; size: few; CDR3: CASSSQGSGTEAFF; DNA: TGTGCCAGCAGTTCCCAGGGATCGGGCACTGAAGCTTTCTTT
D: -; V: TRBV10-3; J: TRBJ1-2; size: -; CDR3: CAIGQGAGYTF; DNA: TGTGCCATCGGTCAGGGCGCGGGCTACACCTTC
D: TRBD1; V: TRBV11-3; J: TRBJ1-1; size: -; CDR3: CASSLGGGGEVEAFF; DNA: TGTGCCAGCAGCTTGGGAGGGGGCGGTGAAGTTGAAGCTTTCTTT
D: -; V: TRBV19; J: TRBJ1-2; size: -; CDR3: CASSIGRTRYGYTF; DNA: TGTGCCAGTAGTATAGGCAGGACTCGGTATGGCTACACCTTC
D: TRBD1; V: TRBV9; J: TRBJ2-2; size: once; CDR3: CASSVGQGRTGELFF; DNA: TGTGCCAGCAGCGTGGGACAGGGGCGCACCGGGGAGCTGTTTTTT
D: -; V: TRBV29-1; J: TRBJ1-3; size: -; CDR3: CSVARSGQSGNTIYF; DNA: TGCAGCGTTGCACGTTCAGGACAATCTGGAAACACCATATATTTT
D: TRBD1; V: TRBV30; J: TRBJ2-5; size: -; CDR3: CAWKQGGGETQYF; DNA: TGTGCCTGGAAACAGGGGGGCGGGGAGACCCAGTACTTC
D: TRBD2; V: TRBV19; J: TRBJ2-3; size: -; CDR3: CASSRGGLTDTQYF; DNA: TGTGCCAGTAGTAGGGGGGGACTCACAGATACGCAGTATTTT
D: -; V: TRBV7-9; J: TRBJ2-7; size: medium-sized; CDR3: CASSSPGSMGQYF; DNA: TGTGCCAGCAGTTCCCCGGGCTCAATGGGGCAGTACTTC
D: -; V: TRBV27; J: TRBJ1-4; size: -; CDR3: CASSRQGPNEKLFF; DNA: TGTGCCAGCAGTCGCCAGGGGCCCAACGAAAAACTGTTTTTT
D: -; V: TRBV29-1; J: TRBJ2-2; size: few; CDR3: CSVEETANTGELFF; DNA: TGCAGCGTTGAAGAGACTGCGAACACCGGGGAGCTGTTTTTT
D: -; V: TRBV10-3; J: TRBJ1-1; size: -; CDR3: CAIRPPVAAEAFF; DNA: TGTGCCATCAGGCCCCCGGTAGCGGCTGAAGCTTTCTTT
D: -; V: TRBV21-1; J: TRBJ1-1; size: -; CDR3: CASSKRWVGDHTEAFF; DNA: TGTGCCAGCAGCAAAAGGTGGGTGGGGGACCACACTGAAGCTTTCTTT
D: TRBD2; V: TRBV30; J: TRBJ2-1; size: -; CDR3: CAWSVRAGGPRDEQFF; DNA: TGTGCCTGGAGTGTACGGGCGGGAGGGCCTCGAGATGAGCAGTTCTTC